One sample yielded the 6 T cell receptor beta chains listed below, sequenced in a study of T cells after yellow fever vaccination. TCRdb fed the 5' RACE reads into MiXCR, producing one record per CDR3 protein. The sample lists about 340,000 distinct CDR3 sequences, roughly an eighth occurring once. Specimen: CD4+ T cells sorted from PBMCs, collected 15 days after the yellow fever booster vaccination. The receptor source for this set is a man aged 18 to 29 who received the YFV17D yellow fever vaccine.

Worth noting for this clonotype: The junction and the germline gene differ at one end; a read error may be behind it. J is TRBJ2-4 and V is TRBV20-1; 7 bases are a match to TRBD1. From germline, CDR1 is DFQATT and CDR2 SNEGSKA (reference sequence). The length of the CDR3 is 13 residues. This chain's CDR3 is CSAREGAENIQYF. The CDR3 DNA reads TGCAGTGCCAGAGAGGGGGCCGAAAACATTCAGTACTTC.

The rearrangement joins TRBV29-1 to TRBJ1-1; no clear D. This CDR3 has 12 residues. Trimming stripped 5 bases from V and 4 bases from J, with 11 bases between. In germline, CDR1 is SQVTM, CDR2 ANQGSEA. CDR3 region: CSVISAGTEAFF. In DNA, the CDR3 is TGCAGCGTTATATCGGCCGGCACTGAAGCTTTCTTT.

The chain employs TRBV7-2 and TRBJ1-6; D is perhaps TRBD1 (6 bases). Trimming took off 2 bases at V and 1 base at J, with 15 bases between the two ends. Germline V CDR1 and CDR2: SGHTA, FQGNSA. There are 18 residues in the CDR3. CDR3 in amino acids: CASSLRGVLESYNSPLHF. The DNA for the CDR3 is TGTGCCAGCAGCTTAAGGGGGGTGTTAGAGTCCTATAATTCACCCCTCCACTTT.

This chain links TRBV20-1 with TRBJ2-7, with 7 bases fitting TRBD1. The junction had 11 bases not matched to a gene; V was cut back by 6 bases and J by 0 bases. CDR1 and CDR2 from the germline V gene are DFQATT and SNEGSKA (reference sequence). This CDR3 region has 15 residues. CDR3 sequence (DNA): TGCAGTGCAAATTACAGGGGCTGGTACTCCTACGAGCAGTACTTC. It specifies CSANYRGWYSYEQYF.

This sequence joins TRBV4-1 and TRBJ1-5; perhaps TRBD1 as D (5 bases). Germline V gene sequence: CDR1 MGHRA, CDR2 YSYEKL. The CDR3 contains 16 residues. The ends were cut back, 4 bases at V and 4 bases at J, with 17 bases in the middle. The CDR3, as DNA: TGCGCCAGCAGCCCAAACGAGGGAAAGGGGAATCAGCCCCAGCATTTT. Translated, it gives CASSPNEGKGNQPQHF.

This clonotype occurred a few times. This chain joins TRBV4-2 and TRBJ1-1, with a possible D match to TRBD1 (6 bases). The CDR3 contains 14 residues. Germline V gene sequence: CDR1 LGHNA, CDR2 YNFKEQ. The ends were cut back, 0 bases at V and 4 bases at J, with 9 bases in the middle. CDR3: CASSQDKGGTEAFF. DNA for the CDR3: TGTGCCAGCAGCCAAGATAAGGGGGGCACTGAAGCTTTCTTT.